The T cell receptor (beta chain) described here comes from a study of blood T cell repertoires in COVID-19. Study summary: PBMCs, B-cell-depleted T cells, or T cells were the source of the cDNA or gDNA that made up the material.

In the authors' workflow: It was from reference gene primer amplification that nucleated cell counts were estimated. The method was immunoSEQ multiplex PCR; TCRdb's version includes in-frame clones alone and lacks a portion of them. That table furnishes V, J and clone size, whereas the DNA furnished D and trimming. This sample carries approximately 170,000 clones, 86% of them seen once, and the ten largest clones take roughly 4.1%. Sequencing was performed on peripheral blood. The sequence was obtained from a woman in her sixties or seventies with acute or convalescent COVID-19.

The CDR3 reads CATKQNRGPREKLFF. CDR3 DNA sequence: TGTGCCACCAAACAAAACAGGGGGCCTCGGGAAAAACTGTTTTTT. V gene TRBV24-1 combines with J gene TRBJ1-4; 9 bases are a match to TRBD1. This CDR3 spans 15 amino acids. Germline trimming cut 8 bases from V and 8 bases from J; bases unmatched to any gene: 11. Germline loops: CDR1 KGHDR, CDR2 SFDVKD.